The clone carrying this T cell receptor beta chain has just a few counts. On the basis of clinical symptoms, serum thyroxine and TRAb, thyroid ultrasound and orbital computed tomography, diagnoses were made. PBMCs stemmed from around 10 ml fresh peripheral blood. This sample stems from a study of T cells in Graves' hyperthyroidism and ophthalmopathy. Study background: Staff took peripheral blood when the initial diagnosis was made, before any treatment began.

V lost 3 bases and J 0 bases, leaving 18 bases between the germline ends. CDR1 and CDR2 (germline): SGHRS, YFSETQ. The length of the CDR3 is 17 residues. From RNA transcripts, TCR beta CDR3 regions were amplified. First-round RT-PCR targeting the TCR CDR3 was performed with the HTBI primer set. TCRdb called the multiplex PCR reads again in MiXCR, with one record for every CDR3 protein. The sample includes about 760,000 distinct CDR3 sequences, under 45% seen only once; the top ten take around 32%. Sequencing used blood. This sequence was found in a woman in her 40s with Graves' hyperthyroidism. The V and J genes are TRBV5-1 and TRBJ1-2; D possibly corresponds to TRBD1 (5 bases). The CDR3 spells CASSSPLGGGANYGYTF. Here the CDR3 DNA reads TGCGCCAGCAGCTCCCCCCTCGGGGGGGGAGCTAACTATGGCTACACCTTC. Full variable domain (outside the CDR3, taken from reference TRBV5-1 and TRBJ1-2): KAGVTQTPRYLIKTRGQQVTLSCSPISGHRSVSWYQQTPGQGLQFLFEYFSETQRNKGNFPGRFSGRQFSNSRSEMNVSTLELGDSALYLCASSSPLGGGANYGYTFGSGTRLTVV.